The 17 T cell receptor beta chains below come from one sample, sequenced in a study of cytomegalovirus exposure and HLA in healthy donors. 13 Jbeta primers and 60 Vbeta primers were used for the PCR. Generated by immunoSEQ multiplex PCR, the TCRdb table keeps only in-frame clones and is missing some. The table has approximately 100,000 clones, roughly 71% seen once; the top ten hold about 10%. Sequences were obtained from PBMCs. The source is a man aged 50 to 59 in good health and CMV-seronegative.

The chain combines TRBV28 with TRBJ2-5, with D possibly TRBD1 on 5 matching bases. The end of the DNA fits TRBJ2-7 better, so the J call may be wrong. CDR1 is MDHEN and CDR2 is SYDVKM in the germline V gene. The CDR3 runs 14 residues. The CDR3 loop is CASSSTGSTYEQYF. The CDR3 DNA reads TGTGCCAGCAGTTCCACAGGATCCACCTACGAGCAGTACTTC.

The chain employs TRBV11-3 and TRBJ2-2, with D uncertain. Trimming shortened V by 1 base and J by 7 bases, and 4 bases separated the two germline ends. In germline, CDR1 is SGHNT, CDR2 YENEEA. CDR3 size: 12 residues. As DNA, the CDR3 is TGTGCCAGCAGCTTAGGAGTCGGGGAGCTGTTTTTT. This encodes CASSLGVGELFF.

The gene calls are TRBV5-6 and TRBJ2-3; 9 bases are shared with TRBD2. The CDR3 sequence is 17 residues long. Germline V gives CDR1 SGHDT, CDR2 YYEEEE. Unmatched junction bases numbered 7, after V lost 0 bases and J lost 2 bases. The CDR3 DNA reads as TGTGCCAGCAGCTTGGATCTAGCGGGGACCTACACAGATACGCAGTATTTT. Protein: CASSLDLAGTYTDTQYF.

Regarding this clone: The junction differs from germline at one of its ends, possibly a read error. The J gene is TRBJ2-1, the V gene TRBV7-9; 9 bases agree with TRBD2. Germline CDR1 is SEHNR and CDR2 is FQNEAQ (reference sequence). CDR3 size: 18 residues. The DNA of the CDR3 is TGTTCCAGCAGCTTATGGGGACCCAGCGGGAGGTTCGAGGATGAGCAGTTCTTC. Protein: CSSSLWGPSGRFEDEQFF.

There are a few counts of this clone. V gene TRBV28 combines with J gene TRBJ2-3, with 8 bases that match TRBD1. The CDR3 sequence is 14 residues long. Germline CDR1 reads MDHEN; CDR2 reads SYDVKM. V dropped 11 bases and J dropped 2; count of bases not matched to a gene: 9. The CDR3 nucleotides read TGTGCCCGACAGGGGACTCCCTACACAGATACGCAGTATTTT. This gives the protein CARQGTPYTDTQYF.

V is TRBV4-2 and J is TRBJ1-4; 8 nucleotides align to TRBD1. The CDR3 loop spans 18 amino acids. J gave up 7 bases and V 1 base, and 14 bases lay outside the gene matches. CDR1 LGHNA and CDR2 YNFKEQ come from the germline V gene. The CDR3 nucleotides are TGTGCCAGCAGCCAAGGGAAGGTCGGAGGACAGGGTTTTGAAAAACTGTTTTTT. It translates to CASSQGKVGGQGFEKLFF.

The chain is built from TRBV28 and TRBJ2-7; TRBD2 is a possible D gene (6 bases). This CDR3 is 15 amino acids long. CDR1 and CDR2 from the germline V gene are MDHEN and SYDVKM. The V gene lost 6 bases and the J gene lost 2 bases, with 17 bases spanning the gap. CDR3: CASSTPAGSTYEQYF. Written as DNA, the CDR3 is TGTGCCAGCAGCACCCCCGCGGGGTCTACCTACGAGCAGTACTTC.

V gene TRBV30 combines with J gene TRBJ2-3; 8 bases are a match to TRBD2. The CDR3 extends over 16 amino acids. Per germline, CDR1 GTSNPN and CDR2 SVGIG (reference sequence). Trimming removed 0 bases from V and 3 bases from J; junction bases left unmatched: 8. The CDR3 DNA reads TGTGCCTGGAGTGTACTACCGGGGGGGGCAACAGATACGCAGTATTTT. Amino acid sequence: CAWSVLPGGATDTQYF.

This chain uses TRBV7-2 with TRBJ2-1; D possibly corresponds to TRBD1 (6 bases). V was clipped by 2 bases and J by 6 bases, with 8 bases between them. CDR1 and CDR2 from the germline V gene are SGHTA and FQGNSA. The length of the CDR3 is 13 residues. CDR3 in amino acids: CASSLRTVNEQFF. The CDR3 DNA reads TGTGCCAGCAGCTTAAGGACAGTCAATGAGCAGTTCTTC.

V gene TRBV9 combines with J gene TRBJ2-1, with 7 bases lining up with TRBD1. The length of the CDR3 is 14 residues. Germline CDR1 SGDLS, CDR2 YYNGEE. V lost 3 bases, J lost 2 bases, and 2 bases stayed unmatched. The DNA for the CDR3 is TGTGCCAGCAGCGAAGGGACAGCCTACAATGAGCAGTTCTTC. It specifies CASSEGTAYNEQFF.

CDR3 sequence (DNA): TGTGCCAGCAGAACCACGGGTGCTAACTATGGCTACACCTTC. Its translation: CASRTTGANYGYTF. V gene TRBV5-6 combines with J gene TRBJ1-2; D unclear. CDR3 length: 14 amino acids. The V gene lost 5 bases and the J gene lost 0 bases, with 11 bases spanning the gap. Germline CDR1 is SGHDT and CDR2 is YYEEEE.

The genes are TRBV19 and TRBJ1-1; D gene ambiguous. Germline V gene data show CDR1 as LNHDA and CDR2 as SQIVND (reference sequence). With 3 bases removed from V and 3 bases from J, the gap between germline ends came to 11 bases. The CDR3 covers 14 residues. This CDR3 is CASSMAVFHTEAFF. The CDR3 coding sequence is TGTGCCAGTAGTATGGCAGTTTTCCACACTGAAGCTTTCTTT. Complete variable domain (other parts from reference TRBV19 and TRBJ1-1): DGGITQSPKYLFRKEGQNVTLSCEQNLNHDAMYWYRQDPGQGLRLIYYSQIVNDFQKGDIAEGYSVSREKKESFPLTVTSAQKNPTAFYLCASSMAVFHTEAFFGQGTRLTVV.

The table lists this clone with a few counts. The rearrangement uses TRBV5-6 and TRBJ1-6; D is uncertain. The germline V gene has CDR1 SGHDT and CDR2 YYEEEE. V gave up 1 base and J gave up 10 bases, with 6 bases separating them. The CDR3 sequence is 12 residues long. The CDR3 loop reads CASSLSPSPLHF. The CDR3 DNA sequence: TGTGCCAGCAGCTTGTCTCCCTCACCCCTCCACTTT.

This CDR3 reads CASSLTGNTIYF. CDR3 in DNA: TGTGCCAGCAGCTTGACAGGAAACACCATATATTTT. This chain links TRBV7-2 with TRBJ1-3; unclear D gene. CDR1 SGHTA and CDR2 FQGNSA come from the germline V gene. CDR3 length: 12 amino acids. Trimming pared 3 bases from V and 4 bases from J, leaving 4 bases between.

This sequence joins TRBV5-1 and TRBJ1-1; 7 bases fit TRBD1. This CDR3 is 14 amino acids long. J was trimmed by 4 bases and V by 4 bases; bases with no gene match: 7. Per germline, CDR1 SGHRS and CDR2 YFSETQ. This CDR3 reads CASSHAGGTTEAFF. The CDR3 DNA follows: TGCGCCAGCAGCCACGCAGGGGGGACCACTGAAGCTTTCTTT.

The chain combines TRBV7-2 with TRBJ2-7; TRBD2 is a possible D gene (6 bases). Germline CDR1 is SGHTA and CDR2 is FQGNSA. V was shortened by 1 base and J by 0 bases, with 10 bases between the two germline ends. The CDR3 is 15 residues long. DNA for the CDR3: TGTGCCAGCAGCTTAGGCGGGGCTAGCTCCTACGAGCAGTACTTC. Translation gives CASSLGGASSYEQYF.

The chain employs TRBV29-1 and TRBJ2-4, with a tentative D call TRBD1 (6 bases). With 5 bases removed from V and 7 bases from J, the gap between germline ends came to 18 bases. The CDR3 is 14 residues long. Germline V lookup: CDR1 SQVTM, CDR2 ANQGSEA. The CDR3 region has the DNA TGCAGCGTTCGAGACAGGACACTTAGGAACATTCAGTACTTC. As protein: CSVRDRTLRNIQYF.